This T cell receptor (beta chain) was documented in a study of blood T cell repertoires in COVID-19. The germline V gene has CDR1 SGHNT and CDR2 YYREEE (reference sequence). V lost 6 bases to trimming and J lost 7 bases, with 16 bases between them. The CDR3 length is 13 residues. Generated by immunoSEQ multiplex PCR, the TCRdb table keeps only in-frame clones and is missing some. Among about 190,000 clones listed, around 86% were seen once. Input material: peripheral blood. The TCR was taken from a middle-aged man with acute or convalescent COVID-19. The chain is built from TRBV5-4 and TRBJ1-2; possible D gene TRBD1, 5 bases. The CDR3 DNA reads as TGTGCCAGCACCACCCGGCAGGGAACTGGCTACACCTTC. Residues: CASTTRQGTGYTF.